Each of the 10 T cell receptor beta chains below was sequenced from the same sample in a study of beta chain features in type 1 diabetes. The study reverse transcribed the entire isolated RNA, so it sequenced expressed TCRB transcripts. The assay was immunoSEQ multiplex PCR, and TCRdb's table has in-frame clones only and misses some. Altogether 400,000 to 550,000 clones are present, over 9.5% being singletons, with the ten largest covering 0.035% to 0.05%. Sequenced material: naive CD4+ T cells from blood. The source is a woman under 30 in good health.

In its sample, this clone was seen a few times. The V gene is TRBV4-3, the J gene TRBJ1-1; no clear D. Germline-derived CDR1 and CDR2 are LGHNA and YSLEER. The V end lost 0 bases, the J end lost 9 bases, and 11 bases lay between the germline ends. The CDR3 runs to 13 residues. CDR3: CASSQDLVKQAFF. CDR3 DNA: TGCGCCAGCAGCCAAGATCTCGTCAAGCAAGCTTTCTTT.

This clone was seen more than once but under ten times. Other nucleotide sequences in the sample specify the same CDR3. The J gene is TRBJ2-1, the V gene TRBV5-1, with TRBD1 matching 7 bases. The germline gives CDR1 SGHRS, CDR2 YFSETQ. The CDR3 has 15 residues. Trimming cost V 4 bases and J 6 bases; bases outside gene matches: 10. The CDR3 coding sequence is TGCGCCAGCAGCAAAGACAGGGACACGGGCAATGAGCAGTTCTTC. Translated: CASSKDRDTGNEQFF.

CDR3: CASSTGVQPQHF. CDR3 nucleotide sequence: TGTGCCAGCAGTACAGGGGTTCAGCCCCAGCATTTT. The V call is TRBV27, the J call TRBJ1-5; 7 bases are a match to TRBD1. Germline assignment: CDR1 MNHEY and CDR2 SMNVEV (reference sequence). V lost 5 bases and J lost 6; bases outside the gene matches: 1. There are 12 residues in the CDR3.

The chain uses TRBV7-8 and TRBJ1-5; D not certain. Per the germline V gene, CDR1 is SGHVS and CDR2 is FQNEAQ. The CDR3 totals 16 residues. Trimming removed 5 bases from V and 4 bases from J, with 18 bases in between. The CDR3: CASSLGRAKGNQPQHF. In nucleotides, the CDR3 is TGTGCCAGCAGCCTGGGTAGGGCAAAGGGTAATCAGCCCCAGCATTTT.

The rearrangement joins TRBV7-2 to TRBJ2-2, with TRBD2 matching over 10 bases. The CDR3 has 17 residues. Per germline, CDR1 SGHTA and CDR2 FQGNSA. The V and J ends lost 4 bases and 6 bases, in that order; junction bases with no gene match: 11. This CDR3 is CASSSPGLAFTPGELFF. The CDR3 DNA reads TGTGCCAGCAGCTCGCCGGGACTAGCGTTCACCCCCGGGGAGCTGTTTTTT.

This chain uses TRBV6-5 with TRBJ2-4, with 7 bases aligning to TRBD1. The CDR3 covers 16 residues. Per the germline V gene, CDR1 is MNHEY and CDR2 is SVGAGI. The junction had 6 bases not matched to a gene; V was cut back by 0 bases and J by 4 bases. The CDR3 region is CASSYSITQGKNIQYF. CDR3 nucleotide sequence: TGTGCCAGCAGTTACTCGATAACACAGGGGAAAAACATTCAGTACTTC.

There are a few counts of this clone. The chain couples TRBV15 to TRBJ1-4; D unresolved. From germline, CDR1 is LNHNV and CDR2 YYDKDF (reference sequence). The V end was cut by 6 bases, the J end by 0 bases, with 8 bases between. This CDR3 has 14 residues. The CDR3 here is CATSAWATNEKLFF. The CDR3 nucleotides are TGTGCCACCAGTGCCTGGGCAACTAATGAAAAACTGTTTTTT.

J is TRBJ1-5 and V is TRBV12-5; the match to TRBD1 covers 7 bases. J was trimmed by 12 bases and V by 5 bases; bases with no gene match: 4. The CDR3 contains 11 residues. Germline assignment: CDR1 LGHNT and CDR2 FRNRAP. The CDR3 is CASGPDRDQHF. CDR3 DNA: TGTGCTAGTGGTCCCGACAGGGACCAGCATTTT.

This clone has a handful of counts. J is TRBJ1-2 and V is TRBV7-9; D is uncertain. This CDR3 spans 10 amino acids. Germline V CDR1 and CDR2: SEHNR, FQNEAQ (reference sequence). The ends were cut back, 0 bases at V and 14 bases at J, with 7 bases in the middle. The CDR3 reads CASSLAADTF. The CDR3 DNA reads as TGTGCCAGCAGCTTAGCTGCCGATACCTTC. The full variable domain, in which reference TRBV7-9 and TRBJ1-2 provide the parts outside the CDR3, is DTGVSQNPRHKITKRGQNVTFRCDPISEHNRLYWYRQTLGQGPEFLTYFQNEAQLEKSRLLSDRFSAERPKGSFSTLEIQRTEQGDSAMYLCASSLAADTFGSGTRLTVV.

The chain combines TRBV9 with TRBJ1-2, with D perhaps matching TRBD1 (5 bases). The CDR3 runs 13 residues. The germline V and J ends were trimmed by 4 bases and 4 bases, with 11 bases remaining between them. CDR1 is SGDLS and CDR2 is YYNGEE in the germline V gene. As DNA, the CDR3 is TGTGCCAGCAGCCCCCGACAGAGCTATGGCTACACCTTC. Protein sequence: CASSPRQSYGYTF.